This T cell receptor (beta chain) appears in the sequencing data of a study of control samples from healthy donors and cancer patients. The table came from immunoSEQ multiplex PCR; TCRdb's copy has only in-frame clones and leaves some out. The sample lists about 100,000 clones; 87% were seen once. The ends were cut back, 5 bases at V and 2 bases at J, with 17 bases in the middle. The CDR3 consists of 16 residues. Looked up from germline, CDR1 is SGHTA and CDR2 is FQGTGA. This sequence originates from a woman aged 45-60 years in good health. The gene calls are TRBV7-3 and TRBJ2-3, with D perhaps matching TRBD2 (7 bases). Sequencing was carried out using blood. The CDR3 nucleotides read TGTGCCAGCAGCCCCACCCCAGGGGACTACACAGATACGCAGTATTTT. Translating gives CASSPTPGDYTDTQYF. Variable domain in full (rest from reference TRBV7-3 and TRBJ2-3): GAGVSQTPSNKVTEKGKYVELRCDPISGHTALYWYRQSLGQGPEFLIYFQGTGAADDSGLPNDRFFAVRPEGSVSTLKIQRTERGDSAVYLCASSPTPGDYTDTQYFGPGTRLTVL.